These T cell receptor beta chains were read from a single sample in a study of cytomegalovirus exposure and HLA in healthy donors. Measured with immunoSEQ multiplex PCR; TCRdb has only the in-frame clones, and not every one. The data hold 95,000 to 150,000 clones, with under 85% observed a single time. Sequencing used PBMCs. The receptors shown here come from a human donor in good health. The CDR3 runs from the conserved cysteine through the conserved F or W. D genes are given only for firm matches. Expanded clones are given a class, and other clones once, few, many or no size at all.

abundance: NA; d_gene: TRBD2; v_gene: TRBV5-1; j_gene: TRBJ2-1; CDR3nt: TGCGCCAGCAGCTTGGCGACTAGCGGAACATACAATGAGCAGTTCTTC; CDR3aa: CASSLATSGTYNEQFF
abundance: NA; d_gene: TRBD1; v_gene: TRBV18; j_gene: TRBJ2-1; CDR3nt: TGTGCCAGCTCGCCCAGGGGGACAACGGACAATGAGCAGTTCTTC; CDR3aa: CASSPRGTTDNEQFF
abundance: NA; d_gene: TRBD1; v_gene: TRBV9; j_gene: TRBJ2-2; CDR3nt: TGTGCCAGCAGCGTAAAACAGGGGTACACCGGGGAGCTGTTTTTT; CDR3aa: CASSVKQGYTGELFF
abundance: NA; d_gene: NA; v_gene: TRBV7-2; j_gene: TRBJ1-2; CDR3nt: TGTGCCAGCAACCCAGCGACGGGAAACTATGGCTACACCTTC; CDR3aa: CASNPATGNYGYTF
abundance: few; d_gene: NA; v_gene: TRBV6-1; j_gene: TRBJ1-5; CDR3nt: TGTGCCAGCAACGAGGGCGCGGTCAGTCAGCCCCAGCATTTT; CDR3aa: CASNEGAVSQPQHF
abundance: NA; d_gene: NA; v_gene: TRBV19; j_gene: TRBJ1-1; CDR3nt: TGTGCCAGTAGTTCTGGACAGAGTAAAAGAACTGAAGCTTTCTTT; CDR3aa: CASSSGQSKRTEAFF
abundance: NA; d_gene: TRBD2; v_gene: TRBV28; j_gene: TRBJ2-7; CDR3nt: TGTGCCAGCAGTTTTGGTGCGGGAGGGCCTTACGAGCAGTACTTC; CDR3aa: CASSFGAGGPYEQYF
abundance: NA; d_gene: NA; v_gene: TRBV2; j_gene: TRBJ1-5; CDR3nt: TGTGCCAGCAGTGATCACGGTCACAATCAGCCCCAGCATTTT; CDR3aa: CASSDHGHNQPQHF
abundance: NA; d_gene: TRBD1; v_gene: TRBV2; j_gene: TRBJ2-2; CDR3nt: TGTGCCAGCAGTGGCAGGGGGAGAAACACCGGGGAGCTGTTTTTT; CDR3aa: CASSGRGRNTGELFF
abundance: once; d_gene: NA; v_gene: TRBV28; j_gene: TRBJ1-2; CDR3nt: TGTGCCAGCAGTCCTTCAGGGGCCTATGGCTACACCTTC; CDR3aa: CASSPSGAYGYTF
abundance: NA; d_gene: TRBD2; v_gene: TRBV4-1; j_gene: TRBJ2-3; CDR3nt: TGCGCCAGCAGCCAATATGGGACTAGCGGGACAGATACGCAGTATTTT; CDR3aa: CASSQYGTSGTDTQYF
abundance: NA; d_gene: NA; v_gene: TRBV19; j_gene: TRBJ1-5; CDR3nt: TGTGCCAGCAGCGGGGGGGCCATTCAGCCCCAGCATTTT; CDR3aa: CASSGGAIQPQHF
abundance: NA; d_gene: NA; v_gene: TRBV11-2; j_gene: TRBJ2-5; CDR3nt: TGTGCCAGCAGCTTAAAGCCGAAGTTAGAGACCCAGTACTTC; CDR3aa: CASSLKPKLETQYF
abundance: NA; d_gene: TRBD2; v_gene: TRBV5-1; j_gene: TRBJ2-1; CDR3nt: TGCGCCAGCAGCGGCAGCGGGAGCGTCAATGAGCAGTTCTTC; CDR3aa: CASSGSGSVNEQFF
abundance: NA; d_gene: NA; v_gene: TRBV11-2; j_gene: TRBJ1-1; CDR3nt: TGTGCCAGCAGCTTAGTATGGAACACTGAAGCTTTCTTT; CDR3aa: CASSLVWNTEAFF
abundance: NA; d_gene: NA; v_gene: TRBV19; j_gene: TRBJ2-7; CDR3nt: TGTGCCAGTAGTAAGGACAGAACCTACGAGCAGTACTTC; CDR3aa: CASSKDRTYEQYF
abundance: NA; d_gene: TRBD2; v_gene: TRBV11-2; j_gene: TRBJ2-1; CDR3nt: TGTGCCAGCAGCTTAGAACTAGCGGGAGGGGCGTTCTTC; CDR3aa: CASSLELAGGAFF
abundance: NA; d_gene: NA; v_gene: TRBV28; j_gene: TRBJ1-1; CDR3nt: TGTGCCAGCAGTTTGACAGGCCCCGGGACTGAAGCTTTCTTT; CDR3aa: CASSLTGPGTEAFF
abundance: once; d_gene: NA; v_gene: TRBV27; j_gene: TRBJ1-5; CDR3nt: TGTGCCAGCAGTTTATCGCATCAGGGTTATCGACAGCCCCAGCATTTT; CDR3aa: CASSLSHQGYRQPQHF
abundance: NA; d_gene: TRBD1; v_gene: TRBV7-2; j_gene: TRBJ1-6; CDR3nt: TGTGCCAGCAGCCGTACAGGGGGACGAGATTCACCCCTCCACTTT; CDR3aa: CASSRTGGRDSPLHF
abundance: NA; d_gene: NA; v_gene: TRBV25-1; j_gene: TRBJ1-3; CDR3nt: TGTGCCAGCAGTGAATTGGGTGACAACTCTGGAAACACCATATATTTT; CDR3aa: CASSELGDNSGNTIYF
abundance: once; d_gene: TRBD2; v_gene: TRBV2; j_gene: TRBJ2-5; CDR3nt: TGTGCCAGCACCAGCGGGACAGAGACCCAGTACTTC; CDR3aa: CASTSGTETQYF
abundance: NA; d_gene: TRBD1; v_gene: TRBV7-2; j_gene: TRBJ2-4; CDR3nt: TGTGCCAGCAGCTTTCGTCCCCAGGGGGCTGGAAACATTCAGTACTTC; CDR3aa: CASSFRPQGAGNIQYF
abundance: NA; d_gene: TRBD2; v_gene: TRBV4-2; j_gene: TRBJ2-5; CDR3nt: TGTGCCAGCAGCCAGGATAGACTAGCGGGAGTTGAGACCCAGTACTTC; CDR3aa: CASSQDRLAGVETQYF
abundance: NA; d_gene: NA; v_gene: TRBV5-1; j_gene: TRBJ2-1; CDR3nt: TGCGCCAGCAAGTTGGAGGGAGGTTACAATGAGCAGTTCTTC; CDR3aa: CASKLEGGYNEQFF
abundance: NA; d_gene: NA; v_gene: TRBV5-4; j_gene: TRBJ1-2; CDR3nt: TGTGCCAGCAGCTTATCAGGGGATCGCTATGGCTACACCTTC; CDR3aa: CASSLSGDRYGYTF
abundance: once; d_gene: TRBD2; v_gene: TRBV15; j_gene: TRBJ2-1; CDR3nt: TGTGCCACCAGCGCGGGTGCGCTAGCGGGAGTTTCTAGTGAGCAGTTCTTC; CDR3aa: CATSAGALAGVSSEQFF
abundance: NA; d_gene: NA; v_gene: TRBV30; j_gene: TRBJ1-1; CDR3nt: TGTGCCTGGAGGGAAGGGGTGGTGAACACTGAAGCTTTCTTT; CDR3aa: CAWREGVVNTEAFF
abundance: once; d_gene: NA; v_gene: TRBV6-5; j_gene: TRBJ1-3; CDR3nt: TGTGCCAGCAGATTGACAGACAACTCTGGAAACACCATATATTTT; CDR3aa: CASRLTDNSGNTIYF
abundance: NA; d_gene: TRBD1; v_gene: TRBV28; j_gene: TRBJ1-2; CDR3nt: TGTGCCAGCAGTTTACGGCCGGACAGGACCTATGGCTACACCTTC; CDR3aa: CASSLRPDRTYGYTF
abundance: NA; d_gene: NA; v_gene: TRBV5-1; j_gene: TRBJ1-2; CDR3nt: TGCGCCAGCAGCTACGTCACACATGACTATGGCTACACCTTC; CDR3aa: CASSYVTHDYGYTF
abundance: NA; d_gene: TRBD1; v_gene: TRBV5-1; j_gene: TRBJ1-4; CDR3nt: TGCGCCAGCAACCCAACAGGGGCTAATGAAAAACTGTTTTTT; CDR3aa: CASNPTGANEKLFF
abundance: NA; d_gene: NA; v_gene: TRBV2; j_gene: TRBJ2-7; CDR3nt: TGTGCCAGCAGTGACCTACTAGTCTCCGAGCAGTACTTC; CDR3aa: CASSDLLVSEQYF
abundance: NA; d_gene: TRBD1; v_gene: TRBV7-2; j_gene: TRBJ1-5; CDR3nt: TGTGCCAGCGCAGGGGGCAGGGGCAATCAGCCCCAGCATTTT; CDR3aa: CASAGGRGNQPQHF
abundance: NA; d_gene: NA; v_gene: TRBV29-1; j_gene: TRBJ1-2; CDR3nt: TGCAGCGTTTGGGCCGGGGAAGCTAACTATGGCTACACCTTC; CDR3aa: CSVWAGEANYGYTF
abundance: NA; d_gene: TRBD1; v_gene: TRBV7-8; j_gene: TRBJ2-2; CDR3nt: TGTGCCAGCAGCTTAGGCTGGTCGCAGGGGGCGCTTGGGGCGGACACCGGGGAGCTGTTTTTT; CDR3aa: CASSLGWSQGALGADTGELFF
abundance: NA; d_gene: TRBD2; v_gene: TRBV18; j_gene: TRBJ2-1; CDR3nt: TGTGCCAGCTCACCACCATCGCTAGCGGGAGTGGGTGAGCAGTTCTTC; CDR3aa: CASSPPSLAGVGEQFF
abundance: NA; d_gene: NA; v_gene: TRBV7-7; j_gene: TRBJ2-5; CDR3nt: TGTGCCAGCAGCTCTCCATTGGACGGGGGAGAGACCCAGTACTTC; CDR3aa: CASSSPLDGGETQYF
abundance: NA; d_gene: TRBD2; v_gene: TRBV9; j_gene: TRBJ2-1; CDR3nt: TGTGCCAGCAGCAATACTAGGGCGGGAGCGGGTGAGCAGTTCTTC; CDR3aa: CASSNTRAGAGEQFF
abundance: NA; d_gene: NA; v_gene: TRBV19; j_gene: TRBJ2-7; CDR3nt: TGTGCCAGTAGTCCTTTGACAGGACACGACGAGCAGTACTTC; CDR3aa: CASSPLTGHDEQYF
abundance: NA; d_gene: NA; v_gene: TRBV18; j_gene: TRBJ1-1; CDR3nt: TGTGCCAGCTCACCAACTCAGGGAACCCCTGAAGCTTTCTTT; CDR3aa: CASSPTQGTPEAFF
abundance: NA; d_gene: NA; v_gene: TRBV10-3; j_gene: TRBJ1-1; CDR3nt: TGTGCCATACAATCGAACACTGAAGCTTTCTTT; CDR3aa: CAIQSNTEAFF
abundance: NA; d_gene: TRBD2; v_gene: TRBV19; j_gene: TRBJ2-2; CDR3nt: TGTGCCAGTAGTAAGGGGACTAGCCCCGGGGAGCTGTTTTTT; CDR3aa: CASSKGTSPGELFF
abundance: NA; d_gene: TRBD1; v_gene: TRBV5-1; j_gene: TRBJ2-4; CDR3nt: TGCGCCAGCGGCTTTAATCCCCCTACAGGGGACAAAAACATTCAGTACTTC; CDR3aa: CASGFNPPTGDKNIQYF
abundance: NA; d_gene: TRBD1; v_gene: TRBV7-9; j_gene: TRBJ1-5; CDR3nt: TGTGCCAGCAGCCCCGACAGGGGGCGGAATCAGCCCCAGCATTTT; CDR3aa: CASSPDRGRNQPQHF
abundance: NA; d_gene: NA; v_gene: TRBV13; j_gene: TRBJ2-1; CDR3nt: TGTGCCAGCAGCTCAGTGGCCTACAATGAGCAGTTCTTC; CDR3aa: CASSSVAYNEQFF
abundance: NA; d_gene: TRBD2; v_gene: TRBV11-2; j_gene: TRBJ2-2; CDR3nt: TGTGCCAGCAGCAAGGGACTAGCCACCGGGGAGCTGTTTTTT; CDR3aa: CASSKGLATGELFF
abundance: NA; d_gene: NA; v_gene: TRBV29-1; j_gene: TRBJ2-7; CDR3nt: TGCAGCGTTGACGACGGACAATCCTACGAGCAGTACTTC; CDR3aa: CSVDDGQSYEQYF
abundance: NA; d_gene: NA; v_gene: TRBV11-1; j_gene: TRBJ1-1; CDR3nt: TGTGCCAGCAGGCTCCTAAGGAACACTGAAGCTTTCTTT; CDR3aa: CASRLLRNTEAFF
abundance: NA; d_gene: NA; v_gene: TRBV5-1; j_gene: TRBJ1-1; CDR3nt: TGCGCCAGCAGCTTGCCAGAATCGAACACTGAAGCTTTCTTT; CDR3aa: CASSLPESNTEAFF
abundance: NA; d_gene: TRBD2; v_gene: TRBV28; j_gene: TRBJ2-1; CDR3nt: TGTGCCAGCAGTTGGGGATCGCCTAGCGGGAGCTCCTACAATGAGCAGTTCTTC; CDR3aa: CASSWGSPSGSSYNEQFF